This T cell receptor beta chain comes out of a study of cytomegalovirus exposure and HLA in healthy donors. The CDR3 is 16 amino acids. After removal of 4 bases from V and 5 bases from J, the junction contained 10 bases not matched to a gene. Germline V lookup: CDR1 SGHNT, CDR2 YYREEE (reference sequence). Profiling relied on immunoSEQ multiplex PCR, and the TCRdb table lists in-frame clones only, not all of them. This table holds some 140,000 clones, 70% to 85% found once. The sequencing input was PBMCs. This sequence was found in a man younger than 40 in good health and CMV-seropositive. The chain has TRBV5-4 and TRBJ2-1; 9 bases are shared with TRBD2. The CDR3 DNA reads TGTGCCAGCAGCCCTCCCCCTAGCGGGGCAGACAATGAGCAGTTCTTC. Translating it yields CASSPPPSGADNEQFF. Complete variable domain (other parts from reference TRBV5-4 and TRBJ2-1): ETGVTQSPTHLIKTRGQQVTLRCSSQSGHNTVSWYQQALGQGPQFIFQYYREEENGRGNFPPRFSGLQFPNYSSELNVNALELDDSALYLCASSPPPSGADNEQFFGPGTRLTVL.